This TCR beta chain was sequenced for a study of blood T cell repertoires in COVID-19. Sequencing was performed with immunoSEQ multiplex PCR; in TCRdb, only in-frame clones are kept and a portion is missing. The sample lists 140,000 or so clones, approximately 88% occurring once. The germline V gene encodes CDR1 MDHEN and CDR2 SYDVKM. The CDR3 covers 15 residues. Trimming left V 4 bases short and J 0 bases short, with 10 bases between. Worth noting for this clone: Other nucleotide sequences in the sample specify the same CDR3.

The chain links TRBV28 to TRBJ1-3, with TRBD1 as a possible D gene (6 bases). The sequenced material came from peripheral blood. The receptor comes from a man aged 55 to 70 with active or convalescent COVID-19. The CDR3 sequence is CASSSGALSGNTIYF. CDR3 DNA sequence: TGTGCCAGCAGTTCAGGGGCCCTCTCTGGAAACACCATATATTTT.